This T cell receptor (beta chain) was profiled in a study of siplizumab effects on memory and regulatory T cells (dated by TCRdb to 2018 to 2020). At the level of the whole study: The study examined how the anti-CD2 antibody siplizumab affects alloreactive T-cell subsets in allogeneic mixed lymphocyte reactions built from human PBMCs. Overall results and qualifications from the work: The cumulative frequency of alloreactive sequences traceable to unstimulated CD4+ memory T cells was significantly reduced by siplizumab. Because sequences below about 10^-5 frequency were poorly captured, only a minor fraction of alloreactive clones could be mapped to unstimulated subsets. No functional confirmation was obtained for the suppressive function of proliferating Tregs from siplizumab cultures. Unstimulated naive T cells appeared more diverse than memory T cells, and naive cells seemed to contribute substantially to the alloresponse. In reactions with siplizumab, an average of roughly 69% of mappable alloreactive CD4+ clones were Treg-derived, compared with 25% to 30% in control reactions. About 75-96% of proliferating CD4+ or CD8+ clones could not be given a naive or memory phenotype.

Sorted unstimulated T cells, along with proliferating T cells recovered from mixed lymphocyte reactions, underwent TCRbeta CDR3 sequencing. Fresh whole blood from approximately ten HLA-typed healthy donors was used to isolate PBMCs. To map where alloreactive clones came from, unstimulated CD4+ regulatory T cells were FACS-sorted. The library was prepared using the immunoSEQ multiplex PCR assay. About 10^5 TCR templates per sample were assayed by the deep sequencing platform. Genomic DNA extracted from sorted T cells was used for TCRbeta CDR3 sequencing. On the authors' methods: Clonal analysis of TCRbeta CDR3 data was done in the R programming language. Alloreactive CD4+ and CD8+ clones were defined by comparing unstimulated samples with post-reaction CFSE-low samples. Alloreactive CD4+ clones were assigned to regulatory or non-regulatory origin by matching sequences to sorted unstimulated Treg and non-Treg repertoires. As stored in TCRdb, this immuneACCESS dataset retains in-frame rearrangements with V and J assigned. A fraction of the clones does not appear; measured against another copy, unresolved V genes explain less than half of the discrepancy, and the remainder lacks a known reason. Clone size and the V and J calls come from that table; the DNA yielded D and trimming. This sample is represented by some 100,000 clones; around 95% of them were singletons. About 0.6% of the sample goes to the ten largest clones.

On this clone itself: Its target antigen remains unknown. No much larger clonotype is one base removed from it; base qualities were not supplied.

V is reduced by 1 base and J by 4 bases, leaving a spacing of 13 bases between them. From its cysteine to its phenylalanine, the CDR3 spans 15 amino acids. Only the CDR3 portion is preserved as DNA: 45 bases, with reading frame beginning at the first base. Looking up the germline V gene yields CDR1 MDHEN and CDR2 SYDVKM. This sequence originates from a human donor in good health. The source material was Tregs sorted from blood. The chain joins TRBV28 to TRBJ1-1; the best D guess is TRBD1, with 5 bases matching. The DNA sequence reads TGTGCCAGCAGTTTATCCGGTCCAGGGCCCACTGAAGCTTTCTTT. Protein translation: CASSLSGPGPTEAFF. With the portions outside the CDR3 filled from the reference TRBV28 and TRBJ1-1 genes, the complete variable region becomes DVKVTQSSRYLVKRTGEKVFLECVQDMDHENMFWYRQDPGLGLRLIYFSYDVKMKEKGDIPEGYSVSREKKERFSLILESASTNQTSMYLCASSLSGPGPTEAFFGQGTRLTVV.